The 26 T cell receptor beta chains in this list originate from one sample, sequenced in a study of blood T cells in healthy people across ages. For the second PCR, which ran for roughly 7 to 11 cycles, a sample-barcoded 5' primer and a J-beta primer mix were used. TCRdb reprocessed the 5' RACE reads via MiXCR and lists one record per CDR3 protein. The sample yields some 1.5 million distinct CDR3 sequences, 28% seen once. The material sequenced was blood. Source of these receptors: a woman between 25 and 40 years old in good health.

The chain employs TRBV28 and TRBJ1-5; D ambiguous. This CDR3 spans 15 amino acids. Per the germline V gene, CDR1 is MDHEN and CDR2 is SYDVKM. V lost 2 bases and J 0 bases, leaving 8 bases between the germline ends. CDR3 nucleotide sequence: TGTGCCAGCAGTTTACCCCTCCATAGCAATCAGCCCCAGCATTTT. Protein product: CASSLPLHSNQPQHF.

This clonotype was seen only a few times. The J gene is TRBJ2-5, the V gene TRBV7-2, with 8 positions matching TRBD2. The J call may be faulty, since TRBJ2-7 better matches the DNA end. The CDR3 totals 16 residues. Per germline, CDR1 SGHTA and CDR2 FQGNSA. The CDR3 region has the DNA TGTGCCAGCAGCGAACCGGGCGGGGGGACGCTCAGCGAGCAGTACTTC. This translates into CASSEPGGGTLSEQYF.

The chain carries TRBV20-1 and TRBJ2-7, with D possibly called TRBD1 or TRBD2 (5 bases each). Trimming pared 7 bases from V and 5 bases from J, leaving 12 bases between. The CDR3 covers 11 residues. Germline assignment: CDR1 DFQATT and CDR2 SNEGSKA (reference sequence). CDR3 sequence: CSVWDDNEQYF. In nucleotides, the CDR3 is TGCAGTGTCTGGGACGACAACGAGCAGTACTTC.

The chain couples TRBV2 to TRBJ1-5; D gene ambiguous. The CDR3 totals 14 residues. The V gene lost 7 bases and the J gene lost 6 bases, with 16 bases spanning the gap. CDR1 is SNHLY, CDR2 FYNNEI, per germline. In DNA, the CDR3 is TGTGCCAGCAATTACATAACGGCGGGTCAGCCCCAGCATTTT. Translating gives CASNYITAGQPQHF. Based on the CDR3 plus reference TRBV2 and TRBJ1-5, the full variable domain is EPEVTQTPSHQVTQMGQEVILRCVPISNHLYFYWYRQILGQKVEFLVSFYNNEISEKSEIFDDQFSVERPDGSNFTLKIRSTKLEDSAMYFCASNYITAGQPQHFGDGTRLSIL.

The rearrangement uses TRBV29-1 and TRBJ1-1, with D possibly being TRBD1 (5 bases). Trimming shortened V by 2 bases and J by 4 bases, and 14 bases separated the two germline ends. Per germline, CDR1 SQVTM and CDR2 ANQGSEA. The CDR3 consists of 14 residues. CDR3 sequence reads: CSVERGRVATEAFF. The CDR3 DNA reads TGCAGCGTTGAAAGGGGCAGGGTGGCCACTGAAGCTTTCTTT.

The table lists this clonotype with a few counts. The V call is TRBV12-5, the J call TRBJ2-2; D may be TRBD1 (6 bases). The CDR3 totals 19 residues. CDR1 is LGHNT and CDR2 is FRNRAP in the germline V gene. V gave up 1 base and J gave up 2 bases, with 20 bases separating them. The CDR3 sequence is CASGLGAGALLLNTGELFF. The CDR3 region has the DNA TGTGCTAGTGGTTTGGGGGCAGGGGCCCTCCTACTTAACACCGGGGAGCTGTTTTTT.

This clonotype was counted between two and nine times. The V and J genes are TRBV7-2 and TRBJ2-1; possibly TRBD1 for D (6 bases). The CDR3 covers 15 residues. Germline V CDR1 and CDR2: SGHTA, FQGNSA. V dropped 1 base and J dropped 6 bases, with 13 bases sitting between them. CDR3 DNA sequence: TGTGCCAGCAGCTTAGGAGGGACACGGATCAATGAGCAGTTCTTC. This translates into CASSLGGTRINEQFF.

The rearrangement uses TRBV10-3 and TRBJ2-7; no clear D gene. Judging by the DNA end, TRBJ2-1 fits better; the J call may be wrong. The germline CDR1 and CDR2 sequences are ENHRY and SYGVKD. The CDR3 runs 14 residues. CDR3: CAISEPKAGYEQFF. The CDR3 coding sequence is TGTGCCATCAGTGAGCCCAAGGCTGGTTATGAGCAGTTCTTC.

This clonotype came up a few times. J is TRBJ2-3 and V is TRBV28, with D perhaps TRBD1 or TRBD2 (6 bases each). V shed 3 bases and J shed 6 bases, with 16 bases lying between them. CDR1 is MDHEN and CDR2 is SYDVKM in the germline V gene. This CDR3 contains 15 residues. CDR3 nucleotide sequence: TGTGCCAGCAGTTTCGGAGGGACATCGCTCGATACGCAGTATTTT. It encodes CASSFGGTSLDTQYF.

This clonotype was detected only a few times. The gene calls are TRBV20-1 and TRBJ2-7; D gene unclear. The CDR3 spans 13 residues. CDR1 DFQATT and CDR2 SNEGSKA come from the germline V gene (reference sequence). With 1 base removed from V and 0 bases from J, the gap between germline ends came to 7 bases. CDR3 nucleotides: TGCAGTGCTAGAGCTGGAAACTCCTACGAGCAGTACTTC. Translating it yields CSARAGNSYEQYF.

The chain is built from TRBV7-2 and TRBJ2-7; D is undetermined. The germline CDR1 and CDR2 sequences are SGHTA and FQGNSA. The CDR3 spans 12 residues. Trimming pared 2 bases from V and 6 bases from J, leaving 8 bases between. CDR3 DNA: TGTGCCAGCAGCTTATTGTCCCGCGAGCAGTACTTC. Translating gives CASSLLSREQYF.

This sequence joins TRBV5-5 and TRBJ2-3; the match to TRBD2 covers 8 bases. The CDR3 spans 16 residues. Germline assignment: CDR1 SGHKS and CDR2 YYEKEE (reference sequence). V was clipped by 2 bases and J by 7 bases; unmatched bases: 12. CDR3 DNA sequence: TGTGCCAGCAGCTTAGTGAGCGGGAGAGGGCGGAATACGCAGTATTTT. As protein: CASSLVSGRGRNTQYF.

This clonotype was seen ten or more times. The chain links TRBV20-1 to TRBJ2-5, with a tentative D call TRBD2 (7 bases). Germline V CDR1 and CDR2: DFQATT, SNEGSKA (reference sequence). CDR3 size: 12 residues. The V and J ends lost 6 bases and 3 bases respectively, with 11 bases between them. The CDR3 loop reads CSAGGGEETQYF. CDR3 DNA: TGCAGTGCAGGGGGGGGCGAAGAGACCCAGTACTTC.

This clonotype came up a few times. The chain recombines TRBV20-1 with TRBJ1-6, with D maybe TRBD1 (5 bases). In germline, CDR1 is DFQATT, CDR2 SNEGSKA (reference sequence). The CDR3 is made up of 18 amino acids. Trimming stripped 5 bases from V and 5 bases from J, with 25 bases between. In nucleotides, the CDR3 is TGCAGTGCTCCATCCGGGACTCAGGAGGTGGGCAATAATTCACCCCTCCACTTT. This sequence encodes CSAPSGTQEVGNNSPLHF.

This clonotype has only a few counts. A read error may produce the germline difference seen at one junction end. The J gene is TRBJ2-6, the V gene TRBV18; 7 bases match TRBD1. Germline V gene lookup returns CDR1 KGHSH and CDR2 LQKENI. CDR3 length equals 18 residues. In nucleotides, the CDR3 is TGTGCCAGCTCACCCCCGGGACAGCTTTCCTCTGGGACCAACGTCCTGACTTTC. Translated: CASSPPGQLSSGTNVLTF.

The V gene is TRBV20-1, the J gene TRBJ1-1, with TRBD1 matching over 8 bases. V lost 6 bases to trimming and J lost 6 bases; unmatched junction nucleotides: 9. The CDR3 sequence is 13 residues long. Per germline, CDR1 DFQATT and CDR2 SNEGSKA (reference sequence). CDR3 loop: CSAAGQVAPEAFF. As DNA, the CDR3 is TGCAGTGCAGCGGGACAGGTCGCGCCTGAAGCTTTCTTT.

The table lists this clonotype with many counts. The gene calls are TRBV10-3 and TRBJ2-7; D not resolved. V lost 0 bases and J 2 bases, leaving 17 bases between the germline ends. Germline assignment: CDR1 ENHRY and CDR2 SYGVKD. The CDR3 spans 17 residues. This CDR3 reads CAISESTRRILPYEQYF. CDR3 coding DNA: TGTGCCATCAGTGAGTCGACGCGGAGAATACTACCCTACGAGCAGTACTTC.

This clonotype was seen at least ten times. The J gene is TRBJ2-1, the V gene TRBV7-6, with 11 bases that match TRBD2. V gave up 5 bases and J gave up 8 bases; unmatched junction bases: 8. The CDR3 consists of 15 residues. Germline V gene lookup returns CDR1 SGHVS and CDR2 FNYEAQ. The CDR3 sequence is CASSPSLAGGDEQFF. Written as DNA, the CDR3 is TGTGCCAGCAGCCCCAGCCTAGCGGGAGGTGATGAGCAGTTCTTC.

J is TRBJ2-1 and V is TRBV6-6; D is uncertain. Deletions cut 0 bases from V and 10 bases from J, with 16 bases between. CDR3 length: 15 amino acids. Germline V gene data show CDR1 as MNHNY and CDR2 as SVGAGI (reference sequence). The CDR3 loop is CASSYSDSPGREQFF. The CDR3 DNA follows: TGTGCCAGCAGTTACTCCGACTCGCCAGGACGGGAGCAGTTCTTC.

This clonotype was detected a few times. Just one base apart from a much larger clone, this may be a read error. The chain carries TRBV6-5 and TRBJ1-4, with TRBD1 matching over 8 bases. There are 14 residues in the CDR3. CDR1 MNHEY and CDR2 SVGAGI come from the germline V gene. The DNA of the CDR3 is TGTGCCAGCAGTGGACAGGGAGATAATGAAAGACTGTTTTTT. This gives the protein CASSGQGDNERLFF.

The sample holds a few counts of this clonotype. The rearrangement joins TRBV5-1 to TRBJ1-6; D is unclear. V gave up 1 base and J gave up 8 bases, with 4 bases separating them. Germline assignment: CDR1 SGHRS and CDR2 YFSETQ. The CDR3 extends over 12 amino acids. The CDR3 loop reads CASSLYDSPLHF. The CDR3 bases are TGCGCCAGCAGCTTGTATGATTCACCCCTCCACTTT.

As DNA, the CDR3 is TGCGCCAGCAGCCAAGATCGGGGAGTTCTGGGGACAGATGAGCAGTTCTTC. Its translation is CASSQDRGVLGTDEQFF. V gene TRBV4-3 combines with J gene TRBJ2-1, with 7 bases lining up with TRBD1. CDR1 and CDR2 (germline): LGHNA, YSLEER. J was trimmed by 8 bases and V by 0 bases; bases with no gene match: 13. CDR3 size: 17 residues.

The chain has TRBV3-1 and TRBJ2-1; D not certain. CDR1 LGHDT and CDR2 YNNKEL come from the germline V gene (reference sequence). The CDR3 has 11 amino acids. The ends were cut back, 0 bases at V and 13 bases at J, with 7 bases in the middle. CDR3 nucleotide sequence: TGTGCCAGCAGCCAAGAGGGCTACCAGTTCTTC. As protein: CASSQEGYQFF.

V gene TRBV4-3 combines with J gene TRBJ2-5; 7 positions match TRBD2. CDR1 and CDR2 from the germline V gene are LGHNA and YSLEER. With V trimmed by 2 bases and J by 11 bases, 17 bases remained unmatched. The CDR3 runs to 16 residues. Written as DNA, the CDR3 is TGCGCCAGCAGCCAAATCGGGACTACCATCACAGATACGCAGTACTTC. As protein: CASSQIGTTITDTQYF.

The CDR3: CASTLRGGSGNTIYF. CDR3 nucleotide sequence: TGTGCCAGCACCCTCCGGGGAGGATCTGGAAACACCATATATTTT. The V gene is TRBV12-3 or TRBV12-4, the J gene TRBJ1-3; D remains unclear. V was pared by 7 bases and J by 1 base, with 14 bases between. This CDR3 spans 15 amino acids.

This clonotype appeared many times. The rearrangement uses TRBV27 and TRBJ2-4; D is possibly TRBD2 (5 bases). Germline loops: CDR1 MNHEY, CDR2 SMNVEV (reference sequence). Trimming took 0 bases from V and 8 from J, leaving 14 bases between them. This CDR3 region has 15 residues. CDR3 protein: CASSLSWLAADIQYF. The CDR3 nucleotides read TGTGCCAGCAGTTTATCGTGGCTAGCTGCTGACATTCAGTACTTC.